A single sample is the source of the 5 T cell receptor beta chains below, sequenced in a study of graft-versus-host responses after intestinal transplantation. TCRdb's copy holds only in-frame clones and misses some; the assay was immunoSEQ multiplex PCR. The sample carries approximately 12,000 clones, 76% recorded once. Researchers processed graft tissue to release intraepithelial and lamina propria lymphocytes. The sample in question was ileum tissue, obtained 23 days after intestinal transplant. The receptor source for this set is a human patient who received an intestinal transplant, so some T cells may come from the graft donor.

The V and J genes are TRBV9 and TRBJ2-3; TRBD2 agrees at 10 bases. The CDR3 length is 15 residues. The J segment lost 4 bases and the V segment lost 2 bases, leaving 4 bases of the junction unmatched. Germline CDR1 is SGDLS and CDR2 is YYNGEE. CDR3 sequence (DNA): TGTGCCAGCAGCGTGAGACTAGCGGGCCCAGATACGCAGTATTTT. Translation gives CASSVRLAGPDTQYF.

The V and J genes are TRBV7-2 and TRBJ2-3; 14 bases agree with TRBD2. Germline V gene lookup returns CDR1 SGHTA and CDR2 FQGNSA. The CDR3 runs 15 residues. Trimming cost V 5 bases and J 12 bases; bases outside gene matches: 10. CDR3 DNA sequence: TGTGCCAGCAGCCCGGGACCGGGACTAGCGGGAGAACAGTATTTT. This gives the protein CASSPGPGLAGEQYF.

The V and J genes are TRBV11-1 and TRBJ2-1; no clear D gene. This CDR3 has 13 amino acids. V lost 1 base and J lost 7, with 8 bases in between. The germline CDR1 and CDR2 sequences are SGHAT and FQDESV (reference sequence). The chain's CDR3 is CASSLGAINEQFF. The CDR3 region has the DNA TGTGCCAGCAGCTTAGGGGCTATAAATGAGCAGTTCTTC.

The gene calls are TRBV18 and TRBJ2-1, with D perhaps TRBD2 (6 bases). Germline lookup yields CDR1 KGHSH and CDR2 LQKENI. Trimming removed 3 bases from V and 1 base from J, with 10 bases in between. The CDR3 spans 15 residues. The CDR3 loop is CASSPLRESYNEQFF. DNA for the CDR3: TGTGCCAGCTCACCCTTGCGGGAATCCTACAATGAGCAGTTCTTC.

For the CDR3, the DNA is TGCGCCAGCAGTAGAGGTCGGTATGGCTACACCTTC. Translating gives CASSRGRYGYTF. V gene TRBV4-1 combines with J gene TRBJ1-2; D ambiguous. The ends were cut back, 6 bases at V and 5 bases at J, with 10 bases in the middle. In germline, CDR1 is MGHRA, CDR2 YSYEKL. There are 12 residues in the CDR3.